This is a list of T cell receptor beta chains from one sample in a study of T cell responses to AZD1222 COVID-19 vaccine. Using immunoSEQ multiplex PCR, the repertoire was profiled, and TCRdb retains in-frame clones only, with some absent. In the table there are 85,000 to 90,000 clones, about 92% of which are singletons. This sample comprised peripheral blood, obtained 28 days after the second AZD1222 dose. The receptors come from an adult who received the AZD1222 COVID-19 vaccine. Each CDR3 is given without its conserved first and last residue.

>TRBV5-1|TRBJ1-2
ASSFQGPNYGYT
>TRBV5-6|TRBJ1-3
ASSPTGVGNTIY
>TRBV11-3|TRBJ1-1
ASSFRFNTEAF
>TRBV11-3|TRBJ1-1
ASSPGQGAKTEAF
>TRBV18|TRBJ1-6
ASSFTEQVGASPLH
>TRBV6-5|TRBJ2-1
ASSPLAGGYNEQF
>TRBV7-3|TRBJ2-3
ASSFLAGGPSTDTQY
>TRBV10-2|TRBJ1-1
ASSLSAEAF
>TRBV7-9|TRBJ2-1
ASSLASGGADEQF
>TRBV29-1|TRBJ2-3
SVDPRDTQY
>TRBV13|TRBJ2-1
ASSLPGGPYNEQF
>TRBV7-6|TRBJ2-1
ASTEGTVSYNEQF
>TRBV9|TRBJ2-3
ASSVQQASDTQY
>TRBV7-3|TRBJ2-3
ASSLAGSTDTQY
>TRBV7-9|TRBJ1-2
ASSLDSSRQNYGYT
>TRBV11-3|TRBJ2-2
ASSLTGWSITGELF
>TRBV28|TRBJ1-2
ASRGQGYPNYGYT
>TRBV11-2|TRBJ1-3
ASSLQVSSGNTIY
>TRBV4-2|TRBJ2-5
ASSQEGTGRETQY
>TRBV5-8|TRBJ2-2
ASSYSGESGELF
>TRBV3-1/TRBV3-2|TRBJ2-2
ASSQEGVPGELF
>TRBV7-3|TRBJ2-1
ASSPQDRTSDEQF
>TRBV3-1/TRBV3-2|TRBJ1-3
ASSQELSSGNTIY
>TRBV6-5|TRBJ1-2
ASSYSGGGSYGYT
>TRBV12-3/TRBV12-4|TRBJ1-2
ASSFRGDYGYT
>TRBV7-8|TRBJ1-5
ATGGRRQPQH
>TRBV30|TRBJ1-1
AWTLWGTNTEAF
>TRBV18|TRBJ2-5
ASSPREETQY
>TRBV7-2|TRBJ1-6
ASRISTINSPLH
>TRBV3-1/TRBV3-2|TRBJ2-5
ASSQDPGPQETQY
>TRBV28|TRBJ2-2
ASSSGASTYTGELF
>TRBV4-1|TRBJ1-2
ASSQAGDSTYGYT